These 17 T cell receptor beta chains came from one sample sequenced in a study of CD8+CD57+ T cells in acquired aplastic anemia. Using genomic DNA as the template, TCR beta VDJ and CDR3 profiling was carried out. TCRdb redid the calling of the reads with MiXCR, one entry per CDR3 protein. This sample has about 81,000 distinct CDR3 sequences, with approximately 46% found just once. The sequenced material came from sorted CD4+, CD8+, or CD8+CD57+ T cells (not recorded which) from PBMCs. These receptor sequences come from a human donor in good health, serving as a control.

As concerns this clonotype: A read error may be the cause here, since a much bigger clone is one base away. This rearrangement joins TRBV7-6 to TRBJ2-2; 12 bases are a match to TRBD2. CDR3 length: 15 amino acids. The V gene's germline CDR1 is SGHVS and CDR2 FNYEAQ. This CDR3 reads CASSTGLAGNGEPFF. The DNA for the CDR3 is TGTGCCAGCAGCACAGGACTAGCGGGGAACGGGGAGCCGTTTTTT.

This sequence joins TRBV29-1 and TRBJ2-3; D is unclear. The V and J ends lost 2 bases and 1 base respectively, with 4 bases between them. CDR1 and CDR2 (germline): SQVTM, ANQGSEA. The CDR3 totals 12 residues. The CDR3 DNA is TGCAGCGTTGAAAAAGGCACAGATACGCAGTATTTT. Its protein product is CSVEKGTDTQYF.

The V and J genes are TRBV25-1 and TRBJ2-1, with 8 bases lining up with TRBD2. The germline CDR1 and CDR2 sequences are MGHDK and SYGVNS. The V segment lost 10 bases and the J segment 4 bases; nucleotides outside the gene matches: 9. The CDR3 covers 14 residues. The CDR3: CAIGGVGGYNEQFF. The CDR3 nucleotides are TGTGCCATCGGGGGGGTCGGGGGATACAATGAGCAGTTCTTC.

In this sample, this clonotype turned up many times. The chain carries TRBV5-1 and TRBJ1-1; 10 nucleotides match TRBD1. The germline V gene encodes CDR1 SGHRS and CDR2 YFSETQ. CDR3 length equals 14 residues. With 4 bases clipped from V and 4 bases from J, the junction kept 4 bases outside the gene matches. The CDR3 loop reads CASSQGQGSTEAFF. The CDR3 nucleotides read TGCGCCAGCAGCCAGGGACAGGGGAGCACTGAAGCTTTCTTT.

This clonotype was observed many times. This sequence joins TRBV11-2 and TRBJ1-2; TRBD1 matches at 12 bases. With 4 bases clipped from V and 6 bases from J, the junction kept 9 bases outside the gene matches. Germline-derived CDR1 and CDR2 are SGHAT and FQNNGV. The CDR3 runs to 16 residues. The CDR3 sequence: CASSSTGTGGANGYTF. For the CDR3, the DNA is TGTGCCAGCAGCTCAACCGGGACAGGGGGCGCGAATGGCTACACCTTC.

In this sample, this clonotype turned up a few times. The chain recombines TRBV2 with TRBJ2-1, with a weak D call TRBD1 (6 bases). V was cut by 8 bases and J by 8 bases, with 13 bases left in between. The CDR3 runs 12 residues. The germline V gene has CDR1 SNHLY and CDR2 FYNNEI. The CDR3 DNA is TGTGCCAGCCGGGACATTTACTATGAGCAGTTCTTC. Translating it yields CASRDIYYEQFF.

This clonotype was observed a handful of times. The chain links TRBV2 to TRBJ1-6; the D gene is possibly TRBD1 (5 bases). Trimming removed 0 bases at V and 12 bases at J, with 18 bases between. From germline, CDR1 is SNHLY and CDR2 FYNNEI. The CDR3 is 16 amino acids. CDR3 sequence: CASSEAQAGNIRPLHF. The CDR3 nucleotides are TGTGCCAGCAGTGAAGCGCAAGCAGGGAACATCCGACCCCTCCACTTT.

The sample holds many counts of this clonotype. The rearrangement uses TRBV10-2 and TRBJ2-7, with 7 bases aligning to TRBD1. V was clipped by 9 bases and J by 3 bases; unmatched bases: 11. Germline V gene data show CDR1 as WSHSY and CDR2 as SAAADI. CDR3 length equals 14 residues. The CDR3 DNA reads as TGCGCCAGTGCGACAGGGAACTTTCTCTACGAGCAGTACTTC. Amino acids: CASATGNFLYEQYF.

The genes are TRBV15 and TRBJ2-4; D may match TRBD1 or TRBD2 (5 bases each). CDR3 size: 15 residues. Germline V CDR1 and CDR2: LNHNV, YYDKDF (reference sequence). Trimming removed 1 base from V and 2 bases from J, with 9 bases in between. CDR3 sequence: CATSRVGESKNIQYF. In nucleotides, the CDR3 is TGTGCCACCAGCAGAGTGGGGGAATCCAAAAACATTCAGTACTTC.

Many counts were recorded for this clonotype. This chain links TRBV5-1 with TRBJ2-1, with no clear D. There are 13 residues in the CDR3. V shed 1 base and J shed 8 bases, with 10 bases lying between them. CDR1 and CDR2 (germline): SGHRS, YFSETQ. The chain's CDR3 is CASSLNEVDEQFF. CDR3 in DNA: TGCGCCAGCAGCTTGAACGAGGTGGATGAGCAGTTCTTC.

The chain recombines TRBV4-3 with TRBJ2-2, with D perhaps matching TRBD1 (5 bases). CDR3 length equals 13 residues. Germline CDR1 reads LGHNA; CDR2 reads YSLEER. Trimming shortened V by 6 bases and J by 2 bases, and 7 bases separated the two germline ends. The CDR3 DNA reads TGCGCCAGCAGGGACATTAACACCGGGGAGCTGTTTTTT. The encoded protein is CASRDINTGELFF.

This chain joins TRBV25-1 and TRBJ2-1, with 7 bases lining up with TRBD2. V gave up 7 bases and J gave up 4 bases; unmatched junction bases: 7. CDR3 length: 14 residues. CDR1 is MGHDK and CDR2 is SYGVNS in the germline V gene. CDR3 sequence: CASTRTSAYNEQFF. CDR3 nucleotide sequence: TGTGCCAGCACCCGAACTAGCGCATACAATGAGCAGTTCTTC.

This clonotype was counted only a few times. This sequence joins TRBV25-1 and TRBJ2-3; 10 bases align to TRBD2. The CDR3 has 17 amino acids. Germline trimming cut 4 bases from V and 1 base from J; bases unmatched to any gene: 8. Germline values: CDR1 MGHDK, CDR2 SYGVNS. The chain's CDR3 is CASSALAGAYGTDTQYF. CDR3 nucleotide sequence: TGTGCCAGCAGTGCCCTAGCGGGAGCGTACGGCACAGATACGCAGTATTTT.

On this clonotype: Lacking the conserved final phenylalanine or tryptophan, this CDR3 likely reflects a read error. The V and J genes are TRBV20-1 and TRBJ2-3, with D possibly being TRBD2 (6 bases). This CDR3 contains 16 residues. Germline V gene data show CDR1 as DFQATT and CDR2 as SNEGSKA (reference sequence). V dropped 5 bases and J dropped 2 bases, with 20 bases sitting between them. CDR3 residues: CSAPSSDGRSTDTQYS. The DNA for the CDR3 is TGCAGTGCTCCCTCCTCGGACGGGAGATCCACAGATACGCAGTATTCT.

The chain couples TRBV25-1 to TRBJ1-2; D ambiguous. The CDR3 consists of 11 residues. The germline gives CDR1 MGHDK, CDR2 SYGVNS. V lost 4 bases to trimming and J lost 6 bases, with 6 bases between them. CDR3 DNA sequence: TGTGCCAGCAGTGTAGACCATGGCTACACCTTC. Residues: CASSVDHGYTF.

The V gene is TRBV10-1, the J gene TRBJ1-2; D call uncertain. V was clipped by 5 bases and J by 4 bases, with 11 bases between them. In germline, CDR1 is WNHNN, CDR2 SYGVQD (reference sequence). There are 13 residues in the CDR3. This CDR3 is CASSLDGSYGYTF. The CDR3 region has the DNA TGCGCCAGCAGTCTTGACGGAAGCTATGGCTACACCTTC.

This rearrangement joins TRBV29-1 to TRBJ2-3; unclear D gene. The CDR3 has 13 amino acids. V lost 6 bases and J lost 7, with 17 bases in between. Germline CDR1 is SQVTM and CDR2 is ANQGSEA. CDR3 nucleotides: TGCAGCGTCCGAACCCCCTCAGATTATACGCAGTATTTT. Protein product: CSVRTPSDYTQYF.